The text below deals with one T cell receptor (beta chain). Its antigen is undetermined. These data come from a study of T cell responses to AZD1222 COVID-19 vaccine. Findings and caveats of the study: Of spike-specific TCRs, nearly half reportedly target regions left unmutated in variants.

The CDR3 sequence is 12 residues long. Trimming left V 5 bases short and J 5 bases short, with 7 bases between. Germline CDR1 reads LNHDA; CDR2 reads SQIVND (reference sequence). The method was immunoSEQ multiplex PCR; TCRdb's version includes in-frame clones alone and lacks a portion of them. The sample contains roughly 84,000 clones, approximately 88% of which appear only once. The starting material was peripheral blood, obtained 28 days after the second AZD1222 dose. The sequence was collected from an adult who received the AZD1222 COVID-19 vaccine. The chain employs TRBV19 and TRBJ1-5; no reliable D call. CDR3 amino acids: CASSLADQPQHF. CDR3 DNA: TGTGCCAGTAGTCTAGCTGATCAGCCCCAGCATTTT.